The 4 T cell receptor beta chains in this list originate from one sample, sequenced in a study of cytomegalovirus exposure and HLA in healthy donors. PCR used 60 Vbeta primers and 13 Jbeta primers. Sequenced by immunoSEQ multiplex PCR; TCRdb stores in-frame clones only, minus some. The data show roughly 200,000 clones, over 70% seen once. The sample comprised PBMCs. These receptors all stem from a man under 40 in good health and CMV-seronegative.

The chain joins TRBV5-6 to TRBJ1-2; 10 bases match TRBD1. The V segment lost 5 bases and the J segment 6 bases; nucleotides outside the gene matches: 13. CDR3 size: 16 residues. Germline CDR1 is SGHDT and CDR2 is YYEEEE. CDR3 coding DNA: TGTGCCAGCAGAAGGGACAGGGGAAGTTCGAGGGATGGCTACACCTTC. Its translation is CASRRDRGSSRDGYTF.

J is TRBJ1-6 and V is TRBV7-2, with a weak D call TRBD1 (5 bases). Germline values: CDR1 SGHTA, CDR2 FQGNSA. The CDR3 length is 15 residues. The V gene lost 1 base and the J gene lost 7 bases, with 11 bases spanning the gap. CDR3 loop: CASSLVARVNSPLHF. CDR3 DNA sequence: TGTGCCAGCAGCTTAGTGGCCAGGGTGAATTCACCCCTCCACTTT.

V and J are TRBV28 and TRBJ2-2, with 10 bases aligning to TRBD1. Unmatched junction bases numbered 12, after V lost 4 bases and J lost 4 bases. The CDR3 totals 18 residues. In germline, CDR1 is MDHEN, CDR2 SYDVKM. The CDR3 region is CASSSPAGDRGVTGELFF. In DNA, the CDR3 is TGTGCCAGCAGTTCTCCAGCCGGGGACAGGGGCGTCACCGGGGAGCTGTTTTTT. The full variable domain, rest sourced from reference TRBV28 and TRBJ2-2, is DVKVTQSSRYLVKRTGEKVFLECVQDMDHENMFWYRQDPGLGLRLIYFSYDVKMKEKGDIPEGYSVSREKKERFSLILESASTNQTSMYLCASSSPAGDRGVTGELFFGEGSRLTVL.

V gene TRBV4-1 combines with J gene TRBJ2-7; the match to TRBD1 covers 7 bases. The CDR3 spans 15 residues. The germline gives CDR1 MGHRA, CDR2 YSYEKL. Trimming at V came to 1 base and at J to 4 bases, leaving 7 bases not matched to a gene. The CDR3 protein is CASSQGDSRYYEQYF. CDR3 bases: TGCGCCAGCAGCCAAGGGGACAGTAGGTATTACGAGCAGTACTTC.